Each of the 14 T cell receptor beta chains below was sequenced from the same sample in a study of T cell responses to AZD1222 COVID-19 vaccine. The table came from immunoSEQ multiplex PCR; TCRdb's copy has only in-frame clones and leaves some out. Here the sample spans fewer than 200,000 clones, just over 90% being singletons. Sequences were derived from peripheral blood, sampled on day 0 of MenACWY control vaccination. These receptors all come from an adult in good health.

The rearrangement links TRBV11-2 to TRBJ2-2; 8 positions match TRBD1. The CDR3 has 14 amino acids. CDR1 and CDR2 from the germline V gene are SGHAT and FQNNGV. V dropped 4 bases and J dropped 4; count of bases not matched to a gene: 2. The CDR3 is CASSWTGSTGELFF. The DNA of the CDR3 is TGTGCCAGCAGCTGGACAGGGAGCACCGGGGAGCTGTTTTTT.

The V gene is TRBV3-1 (or the pseudogene TRBV3-2), the J gene TRBJ1-6; D ambiguous. CDR1 LGHDT and CDR2 YNNKEL come from the germline V gene (reference sequence). Between the trimmed V and J ends, which lost 3 bases and 7 bases, there was a span of 13 bases. The CDR3 totals 15 residues. This CDR3 reads CASSQSGTLNSPLHF. Here the CDR3 DNA reads TGTGCCAGCAGCCAGTCGGGTACCTTAAATTCACCCCTCCACTTT.

V gene TRBV6-5 combines with J gene TRBJ2-5; no clear D. V lost 0 bases, J lost 7 bases, and 18 bases lay in between. Per the germline V gene, CDR1 is MNHEY and CDR2 is SVGAGI. The CDR3 totals 16 residues. The CDR3 DNA sequence: TGTGCCAGCAGTTACTCGACTGGTAGGGATCCCGGGACCCAGTACTTC. As protein: CASSYSTGRDPGTQYF.

The chain recombines TRBV10-3 with TRBJ1-1; 9 bases align to TRBD1. J was trimmed by 3 bases and V by 4 bases; bases with no gene match: 3. Per germline, CDR1 ENHRY and CDR2 SYGVKD. The CDR3 runs 14 residues. The CDR3 loop reads CAISGTGVDTEAFF. CDR3 bases: TGTGCCATCAGTGGGACAGGGGTGGACACTGAAGCTTTCTTT.

This chain joins TRBV2 and TRBJ1-5, with D hard to call. This CDR3 has 13 amino acids. Per the germline V gene, CDR1 is SNHLY and CDR2 is FYNNEI. Between the trimmed V and J ends, which lost 5 bases and 5 bases, there was a span of 10 bases. Here the CDR3 reads CASSLDIHQPQHF. CDR3 in DNA: TGTGCCAGCAGTTTAGACATCCATCAGCCCCAGCATTTT. Filled out from reference TRBV2 and TRBJ1-5, the complete variable domain reads EPEVTQTPSHQVTQMGQEVILRCVPISNHLYFYWYRQILGQKVEFLVSFYNNEISEKSEIFDDQFSVERPDGSNFTLKIRSTKLEDSAMYFCASSLDIHQPQHFGDGTRLSIL.

The genes are TRBV5-6 and TRBJ2-7; no clear D. V lost 2 bases, J lost 2 bases, and 5 bases lay in between. Germline V gene data show CDR1 as SGHDT and CDR2 as YYEEEE. The CDR3 length is 12 residues. As DNA, the CDR3 is TGTGCCAGCAGCTTCCAGACCTACGAGCAGTACTTC. Its translation is CASSFQTYEQYF.

The rearrangement uses TRBV5-1 and TRBJ2-7; D is undetermined. The CDR3 is 14 residues long. The germline V gene has CDR1 SGHRS and CDR2 YFSETQ. The V end was cut by 0 bases, the J end by 2 bases, with 9 bases between. CDR3 bases: TGCGCCAGCAGCTTGGACCCGCAGACCTACGAGCAGTACTTC. It translates to CASSLDPQTYEQYF.

CDR3 nucleotides: TGTGCCAGCAGCCTCCGGGACAGGGGATCCGGGGAGCTGTTTTTT. As protein: CASSLRDRGSGELFF. The rearrangement links TRBV9 to TRBJ2-2; 10 positions match TRBD1. The germline gives CDR1 SGDLS, CDR2 YYNGEE. V trimming: 4 bases; J trimming: 6 bases; junction bases outside the gene matches: 6. The CDR3 loop spans 15 amino acids.

This chain joins TRBV9 and TRBJ1-3; 7 nucleotides line up with TRBD1. V lost 0 bases to trimming and J lost 3 bases; unmatched junction nucleotides: 9. In germline, CDR1 is SGDLS, CDR2 YYNGEE. The CDR3 sequence is 17 residues long. The CDR3 DNA sequence: TGTGCCAGCAGCGTAGACCCGCAGGGGGTCTTTGGAAACACCATATATTTT. It codes for CASSVDPQGVFGNTIYF.

This clone was recorded once. The chain uses TRBV10-1 and TRBJ2-1; D call uncertain. CDR3 length equals 15 residues. Trimming cost V 2 bases and J 2 bases, with 10 bases left between them. From germline, CDR1 is WNHNN and CDR2 SYGVQD (reference sequence). CDR3 coding DNA: TGCGCCAGCAGTGAGCAAGCCATGACCTACAATGAGCAGTTCTTC. As protein: CASSEQAMTYNEQFF.

This clone was detected only a few times. The CDR3 nucleotides read TGTGCCAGCAGCTTAGCCCGTGGGATGGGGGCCTATGGCTACACCTTC. Translation: CASSLARGMGAYGYTF. This chain joins TRBV7-8 and TRBJ1-2, with a weak D call TRBD1 (6 bases). Per germline, CDR1 SGHVS and CDR2 FQNEAQ. The CDR3 spans 16 residues. The V gene lost 0 bases and the J gene lost 4 bases, with 15 bases spanning the gap.

The rearrangement joins TRBV9 to TRBJ2-3; tentatively, D is TRBD2 (6 bases). V was trimmed by 5 bases and J by 0 bases, leaving 13 bases between them. CDR1 SGDLS and CDR2 YYNGEE come from the germline V gene. This CDR3 comprises 15 residues. The CDR3 nucleotides read TGTGCCAGCAGGCCGGGACTCTCTAGCACAGATACGCAGTATTTT. Amino acid sequence: CASRPGLSSTDTQYF.

J is TRBJ1-1 and V is TRBV11-3; 12 nucleotides agree with TRBD1. CDR1 is SGHNT, CDR2 YENEEA, per germline. V lost 5 bases and J lost 3; bases outside the gene matches: 7. This CDR3 comprises 16 residues. In DNA form, the CDR3 reads TGTGCCAGCAGCCCTGGGACAGGGGGCCTGTACACTGAAGCTTTCTTT. It translates to CASSPGTGGLYTEAFF.

As to this clone: Other nucleotide sequences from this sample produce the same CDR3. CDR3 amino acids: CASSLSGSSYEQYF. CDR3 coding DNA: TGCGCCAGCAGCCTTAGCGGAAGCTCCTACGAGCAGTACTTC. This sequence joins TRBV5-1 and TRBJ2-7; tentatively, D is TRBD2 (6 bases). Germline V gene lookup returns CDR1 SGHRS and CDR2 YFSETQ. V lost 4 bases to trimming and J lost 0 bases, with 11 bases between them. This CDR3 has 14 amino acids.